This T cell receptor beta chain originates from a study of blood T cell repertoires in COVID-19. The overall study: Either two negative PCRs, clearance, or symptom resolution qualified Cohort 3 donors as recovered. Nucleic acid was either cDNA or gDNA, and it came from T cells, B-cell-depleted T cells, or PBMCs.

In the original workflow: Reference gene primer amplification gave nucleated cell count estimates. Libraries were prepared by immunoSEQ multiplex PCR; TCRdb keeps only in-frame clonotypes and omits some of them. V, J and clone size reflect that table, while D and trimming were determined from the DNA. The table lists about 170,000 clones, 79% of them singletons, with 19% in the top ten. Assignments of participants to cohorts depended upon their own reported clinical history. Trimming removed 0 bases at V and 3 bases at J, with 13 bases between. The CDR3 is 16 amino acids. Germline lookup yields CDR1 SGHTA and CDR2 FQGNSA.

V is TRBV7-2 and J is TRBJ2-3; TRBD2 might be the D (6 bases). The sequence came from a woman in her seventies in a cohort exposed to, infected with or recovered from COVID-19 (not recorded which). The sample consisted of PBMCs or T cells enriched from blood (not recorded which). CDR3 residues: CASSLAARRGTDTQYF. For the CDR3, the DNA is TGTGCCAGCAGCTTAGCGGCTCGCCGGGGGACAGATACGCAGTATTTT.